The 24 T cell receptor gamma chains below were found in one sample sequenced in a study of γδ T cells in repeated Plasmodium falciparum infection. TCRdb repeated clone calling on the multiplex PCR reads with CATT. The data hold more than 20,000 gamma-chain clones, with around 3% observed a single time. Bulk repertoires came from Vgamma9/Vdelta2+ or Vdelta2-negative gammadelta T cells flow-sorted from PBMC. Input material: gamma-delta T cells from blood. Every receptor here comes from a pool of human donors (malaria-infected and uninfected, not separated).

This clone has a count of ten or more. TCRdb's listed protein matches a much larger clone and diverges from this DNA's translation at residue 5, likely through a read error; the protein shown comes from the DNA. This rearrangement joins TRGV4 to TRGJ1 or TRGJ2. The CDR3 extends over 13 amino acids. Germline-derived CDR1 and CDR2 are EGSTGY and YDSYTSSV. The DNA for the CDR3 is TGTGCCACCTGGGGTGGGTGGACTTATAAGAAACTCTTT. It translates to CATWGGWTYKKLF.

This clone turned up a few times. The translation of this DNA and the TCRdb protein of a much larger clone differ at residue 10, probably owing to a read error; the protein shown here is translated from the DNA. The chain links TRGV3 to TRGJP2. V gave up 0 bases and J gave up 6 bases; unmatched junction bases: 13. This CDR3 has 17 amino acids. The germline CDR1 and CDR2 sequences are VTNTFY and YDVSTARD (reference sequence). The CDR3 sequence: CATWDRPSAARDWIKTF. In DNA form, the CDR3 reads TGTGCCACCTGGGACAGGCCGTCTGCTGCCCGTGATTGGATCAAGACGTTT.

Remarks on this clone: The protein recorded in TCRdb matches a much larger clone and deviates from this DNA's translation at residue 10, suggesting a read error; the protein here is obtained by translating the DNA. The genes are TRGV9 and TRGJ1 or TRGJ2. Assignment of the J gene here rests on matching the DNA to germline, because TCRdb gives none. The CDR3 sequence is 14 residues long. Trimming cost V 6 bases and J 8 bases; bases outside gene matches: 16. CDR1 is GITISATS, CDR2 ISYDGTV, per germline (reference sequence). CDR3 residues: CALWIIRVDDKKLF. In DNA, the CDR3 is TGTGCCTTGTGGATAATAAGGGTGGATGATAAGAAACTCTTT.

This clone was observed at least ten times. TCRdb's protein for this DNA is that of a much larger clone and differs from the translation at residue 4, likely a read error; the protein shown is the DNA translation. This chain joins TRGV2 and TRGJ1 or TRGJ2. No J gene was available from TCRdb, and it was assigned here by a germline match of the DNA. Germline loops: CDR1 EGSNGY, CDR2 YDSYNSKV. The CDR3 spans 16 residues. The CDR3 sequence: CATRDGRRGYYYKKLF. The DNA for the CDR3 is TGTGCCACCCGGGACGGGCGGCGAGGTTATTATTATAAGAAACTCTTT.

This clone was recorded at least ten times. The protein in this entry is translated from the DNA; at residue 6 it differs from the protein listed in TCRdb. V is TRGV2 and J is TRGJ1 or TRGJ2. This CDR3 has 14 residues. The ends lost 1 base at V and 2 bases at J; junction bases unmatched: 5. Germline values: CDR1 EGSNGY, CDR2 YDSYNSKV. Here the CDR3 DNA reads TGTGCCACCTGGGACGGCCTATATTATTATAAGAAACTCTTT. Amino acid sequence: CATWDGLYYYKKLF.

V gene TRGV5 combines with J gene TRGJP2. As TCRdb names no J gene, one was assigned here on the basis of a DNA match to germline. The CDR3 has 16 amino acids. CDR1 and CDR2 from the germline V gene are VINAFY and YDVSNSKD. The trim removed 1 base at V and 6 bases at J, leaving 11 bases unmatched. CDR3 region: CATWDRLGSGDWIKTF. CDR3 DNA: TGTGCCACCTGGGACAGACTAGGGAGTGGTGATTGGATCAAGACGTTT.

J gene calling gave no result, while the V gene is TRGV9. This CDR3 is 16 amino acids long. Germline loops: CDR1 GITISATS, CDR2 ISYDGTV (reference sequence). The CDR3 nucleotides are TGTGCCTTGTGGGCGGTGCGAGCGTTGGGCACAAAAATCATGGTATTT. Translated, it gives CALWAVRALGTKIMVF.

This clone was seen a handful of times. It differs at one base from a far larger clone, so likely a read error. The sample holds other DNA sequences that translate to the same CDR3. V and J are TRGV4 and TRGJ1 or TRGJ2. The J gene, not given by TCRdb, was assigned here from a germline match of the nucleotide sequence. Per germline, CDR1 EGSTGY and CDR2 YDSYTSSV. The CDR3 is 11 amino acids. The CDR3 region has the DNA TGTGCCACCATGAATTACTATAAGAAACTCTTT. Its translation: CATMNYYKKLF.

There are a few counts of this clone. This probably arose from a read error, given a far larger clone one base away. No J gene was assigned, while the V gene was called as TRGV9. CDR3 length equals 10 residues. Germline values: CDR1 GITISATS, CDR2 ISYDGTV (reference sequence). The CDR3 region has the DNA TGCGCCTTGTGGGAGGGCACAAAACTCTTT. It yields the protein CALWEGTKLF.

This clone was seen repeatedly, ten times or more. This likely came from a read error, as a far larger clone is one base away. The same CDR3 can be traced to other DNA sequences in this sample. This sequence joins TRGV5 and TRGJ1 or TRGJ2. Germline matching of the DNA provided the J gene here, since TCRdb leaves it blank. Germline values: CDR1 VINAFY, CDR2 YDVSNSKD. V shed 1 base and J 5 bases; nucleotides not matched to a gene: 8. The CDR3 totals 14 residues. CDR3 sequence reads: CATWDSQRNYKKLF. The CDR3 region has the DNA TGTGCCACCTGGGACAGTCAGCGGAATTATAAGAAACTCTTT.

This clone has at least ten counts. The chain carries TRGV2 and TRGJP1. Germline CDR1 EGSNGY, CDR2 YDSYNSKV. The CDR3 spans 17 residues. Unmatched junction bases numbered 13, after V lost 0 bases and J lost 6 bases. The CDR3 DNA reads as TGTGCCACCTGGGACGGGCCCGGACCCTCTTCTGGTTGGTTCAAGATATTT. This gives the protein CATWDGPGPSSGWFKIF.

This clone was picked up a small number of times. TCRdb lists the protein of a much larger clone for this DNA, which differs at residue 6, so this is likely a read error; the protein given here is translated from the DNA itself. The rearrangement joins TRGV3 to TRGJ1 or TRGJ2. Assignment of the J gene here rests on matching the DNA to germline, because TCRdb gives none. Trimming cost V 1 base and J 0 bases; bases outside gene matches: 12. This CDR3 has 17 amino acids. The germline gives CDR1 VTNTFY, CDR2 YDVSTARD (reference sequence). CDR3 DNA: TGTGCCACCTGGGACAGTCGACAGCCCGTGAATTATTATAAGAAACTCTTT. The encoded protein is CATWDSRQPVNYYKKLF.

This clone was seen repeatedly, ten times or more. A far more abundant clone sits one base away, making this likely a read error. The same CDR3 arises from other DNA sequences in this sample as well. The V gene is TRGV2, the J gene TRGJP2. This CDR3 has 12 amino acids. CDR1 is EGSNGY, CDR2 YDSYNSKV, per germline. CDR3 protein: CATWDGNWIKTF. CDR3 DNA sequence: TGTGCCACCTGGGACGGAAATTGGATCAAGACGTTC.

This clone was detected ten times or more. This likely stems from a read error, as it lies one base from a far larger clone. The limits of the CDR3 on the DNA are not certain, so only TCRdb's listed CDR3 is given. The sample holds other DNA sequences that translate to the same CDR3. The CDR3 here is CATWDGAIRNSLAVEQHLLSQVSIGRIQHF. The V gene is listed as TRGV2; no J gene was called. CDR1 and CDR2 (germline): EGSNGY, YDSYNSKV. The CDR3 length equals 30 residues, ends included.

V usage is TRGV9 and J usage is TRGJP. The J gene was not available in TCRdb and was assigned here by matching the DNA to germline segments. The junction had 11 bases not matched to a gene; V was cut back by 2 bases and J by 4 bases. Germline-derived CDR1 and CDR2 are GITISATS and ISYDGTV (reference sequence). There are 19 residues in the CDR3. This CDR3 reads CALWEAHRIQELGKKIKVF. In DNA form, the CDR3 reads TGTGCCTTGTGGGAGGCGCATAGGATTCAAGAGTTGGGCAAAAAAATCAAGGTATTT.

The chain is built from TRGV9 and TRGJ1 or TRGJ2. TCRdb carries no J gene annotation; the J gene was assigned here by matching the DNA with germline. This CDR3 has 15 amino acids. With V trimmed by 3 bases and J by 4 bases, 12 bases remained unmatched. Germline CDR1 GITISATS, CDR2 ISYDGTV (reference sequence). Written as DNA, the CDR3 is TGTGCCTTGTGGGAGCCCCCCCCCCCCTATTATAAGAAACTCTTT. Protein product: CALWEPPPPYYKKLF.

This clone has ten or more counts. A read error is likely here: a far larger clone is one base away. The same CDR3 also results from other DNA sequences found in this sample. This sequence joins TRGV9 and TRGJ1 or TRGJ2. Germline CDR1 GITISATS, CDR2 ISYDGTV (reference sequence). The CDR3 spans 15 residues. CDR3 residues: CALWEARENYYKKLF. Written as DNA, the CDR3 is TGTGCCTTGTGGGAGGCCCGGGAGAATTATTACAAGAAACTCTTT.

For this clone: Since a far larger clone is one base different, this is likely a read error. This sample includes further DNA sequences coding for the same CDR3. This sequence joins TRGV9 and TRGJ1 or TRGJ2. Because TCRdb records no J gene, it was assigned here through a match of the DNA to germline. J lost 12 bases, V lost 4 bases, and 9 bases had no gene match. Germline V CDR1 and CDR2: GITISATS, ISYDGTV (reference sequence). CDR3 size: 11 residues. CDR3 sequence reads: CALWDPCMKLF. CDR3 bases: TGTGCCTTGTGGGACCCGTGTATGAAACTCTTT.

This clone occurred many times. The same CDR3 arises from other DNA sequences in this sample as well. The chain is built from TRGV3 and TRGJ1 or TRGJ2. In the absence of a J gene in TCRdb, the DNA was matched to germline to assign it here. The CDR3 is 14 residues long. Unmatched junction bases numbered 6, after V lost 0 bases and J lost 4 bases. CDR1 is VTNTFY, CDR2 YDVSTARD, per germline (reference sequence). This CDR3 reads CATWDRPGYYKKLF. CDR3 nucleotides: TGTGCCACCTGGGACAGGCCTGGATATTATAAGAAACTCTTT.

This clone has at least ten counts. A far larger clone is one nucleotide away, so this likely arose from a read error. Additional DNA sequences in this sample encode the identical CDR3. The chain has TRGV9 and TRGJP. With V trimmed by 10 bases and J by 4 bases, 10 bases remained unmatched. Germline CDR1 is GITISATS and CDR2 is ISYDGTV (reference sequence). The CDR3 covers 16 residues. CDR3 protein: CALWKGQELGKKIKVF. CDR3 nucleotide sequence: TGTGCCTTATGGAAAGGTCAAGAGTTGGGCAAAAAAATCAAGGTATTT.

At least ten counts were recorded for this clone. The V gene is TRGV2, the J gene TRGJ1 or TRGJ2. This CDR3 comprises 13 residues. Germline loops: CDR1 EGSNGY, CDR2 YDSYNSKV. Losses at the gene ends were 0 bases for V and 7 bases for J; bases not matched to a gene: 6. This chain's CDR3 is CATWDGFLYKKLF. In DNA form, the CDR3 reads TGTGCCACCTGGGACGGGTTCTTATATAAGAAACTCTTT.

This clone came up many times. It differs at one base from a far larger clone, so likely a read error. Other DNA variants within this sample encode the same CDR3. CDR3 residues: CALGELGKKIKVF. In DNA, the CDR3 is TGTGCCTTGGGGGAGTTGGGCAAGAAAATCAAGGTATTT. The rearrangement uses TRGV9 and TRGJP. The CDR3 sequence is 13 residues long. Germline CDR1 and CDR2: GITISATS and ISYDGTV (reference sequence).

This clone was seen repeatedly, ten times or more. This DNA's translation and the protein TCRdb lists, from a much larger clone, do not match at residue 11, likely due to a read error; the protein shown is translated from the DNA. This chain uses TRGV9 with TRGJP. CDR1 and CDR2 from the germline V gene are GITISATS and ISYDGTV (reference sequence). The CDR3 runs 16 residues. CDR3: CALWRSQELGRKIKVF. CDR3 nucleotides: TGTGCCTTGTGGAGAAGTCAAGAGTTGGGCAGAAAAATCAAGGTATTT.

The table lists this clone with many counts. The chain carries TRGV9 and TRGJ1 or TRGJ2. With 0 bases clipped from V and 0 bases from J, the junction kept 8 bases outside the gene matches. Germline loops: CDR1 GITISATS, CDR2 ISYDGTV (reference sequence). The CDR3 extends over 16 amino acids. CDR3: CALWEVHPMNYYKKLF. CDR3 DNA: TGTGCCTTGTGGGAGGTGCATCCCATGAATTATTATAAGAAACTCTTT.